This T cell receptor (beta chain) was sequenced in a study of beta chain features in type 1 diabetes. General observations from the study: Among all four CD4+ subsets, Type 1 diabetes patients had TCRB CDR3s that were moderately but significantly shorter.

Expressed TCRB transcripts were sequenced, since all the RNA that had been isolated was reverse transcribed. Profiling relied on immunoSEQ multiplex PCR, and the TCRdb table lists in-frame clones only, not all of them. The sample lists 350,000 to 450,000 clones; roughly 12% were seen once. CDR3 length equals 15 residues. V shed 4 bases, J shed 1 base, and the junction held 7 bases outside the gene matches. Per the germline V gene, CDR1 is GTSNPN and CDR2 is SVGIG (reference sequence). In this sample, this clone turned up a few times. The antigen remains unidentified. Sample: naive CD4+ T cells from blood. The chain carries TRBV30 and TRBJ2-3; TRBD2 matches 8 bases. The TCR sequence derives from a woman under 30 with type 1 diabetes. CDR3 bases: TGTGCCTGGACCCACTCGGGGGGGGGCACAGATACGCAGTATTTT. Protein: CAWTHSGGGTDTQYF.